Below are 17 T cell receptor beta chains sequenced from a single sample in a study of spatial heterogeneity in lung cancer (dated by TCRdb to the late 2010s). The meaning of the sample's time point label: sample taken at primary tumor resection. For TCR sequencing, whole RNA was extracted from tumor and nontumor lung tissue, or from cryopreserved PBMC samples, and no cell sorting was done. Libraries were constructed by 5' RACE. The sequencing machine was a NextSeq 500. TCRdb cleaned the public reads at Q25 with fastp, built clones with MiXCR and kept in-frame beta chains. Identical CDR3 proteins give one entry, which carries the most common genes and DNA. The sample yields 5,900 or so distinct CDR3 sequences; 30% to 40% were counted once. Of the sample, around 3.3% falls within the top ten clones. Sequenced here: PBMCs, sampled at surgery. These TCRs come from a female donor with early-stage non-small cell lung cancer.

Details on this clonotype: A junction boundary mismatches the germline segment, possibly from a read error. In a library made to pick up alpha chains, this beta chain is a stray read with a size that means little. In DNA form, the CDR3 reads TGTGCCAGCCTCGGGGATCTTTTCATGAATTTT. Translating it yields CASLGDLFMNF. The V gene is TRBV28, the J gene TRBJ2-3; D is perhaps TRBD2 (5 bases). Germline V gives CDR1 MDHEN, CDR2 SYDVKM. This CDR3 has 11 residues.

Notes on this clonotype: A library prepared for alpha chains yielded this beta chain as an off-target read; its size is of little meaning. This chain connects TRBV7-2 to TRBJ2-3, with D possibly being TRBD2 (6 bases). Germline-derived CDR1 and CDR2 are SGHTA and FQGNSA. This CDR3 is built from 15 residues. Trimming stripped 5 bases from V and 3 bases from J, with 15 bases between. The CDR3 reads CASSLDYLRTDTQYF. The CDR3 DNA is TGTGCCAGCAGCCTGGACTACCTAAGGACAGATACGCAGTATTTT.

Points on this clonotype: This beta chain turned up in a library designed for alpha chains; as an off-target read, its abundance says little. The chain links TRBV5-1 to TRBJ2-7; D uncertain. The CDR3 runs to 12 residues. Germline values: CDR1 SGHRS, CDR2 YFSETQ. V lost 2 bases and J lost 0, with 3 bases in between. Here the CDR3 reads CASSFSSYEQYF. CDR3 sequence (DNA): TGCGCCAGCAGCTTCAGCTCCTACGAGCAGTACTTC. The entire variable domain, with the rest obtained from reference TRBV5-1 and TRBJ2-7, is as follows: KAGVTQTPRYLIKTRGQQVTLSCSPISGHRSVSWYQQTPGQGLQFLFEYFSETQRNKGNFPGRFSGRQFSNSRSEMNVSTLELGDSALYLCASSFSSYEQYFGPGTRLTVT.

With respect to this clonotype: The library was designed around alpha chains, so this beta chain is a stray read whose abundance carries little weight. The chain has TRBV29-1 and TRBJ1-1; 8 bases are a match to TRBD1. The CDR3 has 12 residues. With V trimmed by 5 bases and J by 3 bases, 2 bases remained unmatched. Germline-derived CDR1 and CDR2 are SQVTM and ANQGSEA. The CDR3: CSVQDRDTEAFF. In DNA, the CDR3 is TGCAGCGTTCAGGACAGGGACACTGAAGCTTTCTTT.

This clonotype is medium-sized in the sample. A library prepared for alpha chains yielded this beta chain as an off-target read; its size is of little meaning. This sequence joins TRBV7-9 and TRBJ2-3; 7 bases map to TRBD1. In germline, CDR1 is SEHNR, CDR2 FQNEAQ (reference sequence). This CDR3 contains 13 residues. Trimming cost V 8 bases and J 0 bases; bases outside gene matches: 2. Here the CDR3 reads CASRDSSTDTQYF. In DNA form, the CDR3 reads TGTGCCAGCCGGGACAGTAGCACAGATACGCAGTATTTT.

Note on this clonotype: A library made for alpha chains picked up this beta chain off target, so its size means little. The chain joins TRBV7-9 to TRBJ2-3, with a tentative D call TRBD2 (5 bases). The CDR3 loop spans 14 amino acids. The V gene's germline CDR1 is SEHNR and CDR2 FQNEAQ (reference sequence). The germline V and J ends were trimmed by 1 base and 2 bases, with 7 bases remaining between them. The CDR3, as DNA: TGTGCCAGCAGCTTAGGAGCGGCCACAGATACGCAGTATTTT. Amino acids: CASSLGAATDTQYF.

A note on this clonotype: This beta chain turned up in a library designed for alpha chains; as an off-target read, its abundance says little. V gene TRBV4-1 combines with J gene TRBJ2-3, with D maybe TRBD2 (6 bases). Trimming stripped 1 base from V and 1 base from J, with 15 bases between. Germline CDR1 and CDR2: MGHRA and YSYEKL. The CDR3 extends over 17 amino acids. CDR3 nucleotide sequence: TGCGCCAGCAGCCAAGGTCTATCGGGACTCCGCACAGATACGCAGTATTTT. Amino acid sequence: CASSQGLSGLRTDTQYF.

Remarks on this clonotype: This beta chain came through as a stray read in a library set up for alpha chains, and its size says little. J is TRBJ2-2 and V is TRBV4-3; 7 positions agree with TRBD1. The CDR3 length is 15 residues. V dropped 5 bases and J dropped 4; count of bases not matched to a gene: 7. The germline gives CDR1 LGHNA, CDR2 YSLEER. CDR3 nucleotide sequence: TGCGCCAGCAGCTACATGACAGGGCCCACCGGGGAGCTGTTTTTT. Amino acid sequence: CASSYMTGPTGELFF.

This clonotype showed up just a few times. A library made for alpha chains picked up this beta chain off target, so its size means little. The chain couples TRBV28 to TRBJ2-4; tentative D call: TRBD1 (5 bases). Trimming pared 3 bases from V and 7 bases from J, leaving 13 bases between. This CDR3 comprises 14 residues. CDR1 is MDHEN, CDR2 SYDVKM, per germline. CDR3 in amino acids: CASSFPQGGNIQYF. The CDR3 DNA follows: TGTGCCAGCAGTTTCCCGCAGGGTGGTAACATTCAGTACTTC.

Concerning this clonotype: This beta chain was picked up by a library intended for alpha chains and is off target, so its count carries little meaning. The chain links TRBV7-2 to TRBJ2-1; D call uncertain. Trimming cost V 5 bases and J 4 bases, with 12 bases left between them. Germline V gene lookup returns CDR1 SGHTA and CDR2 FQGNSA. This CDR3 spans 14 amino acids. CDR3 nucleotide sequence: TGTGCCAGCAGCCCCACCCAAAGTTACAATGAGCAGTTCTTC. Translated, it gives CASSPTQSYNEQFF.

As to this clonotype: Being off target in a library aimed at alpha chains, this beta chain has a size of little meaning. V is TRBV5-4 and J is TRBJ2-7, with unresolved D. The CDR3 runs to 13 residues. CDR1 is SGHNT and CDR2 is YYREEE in the germline V gene (reference sequence). Deletions cut 3 bases from V and 2 bases from J, with 9 bases between. The CDR3 nucleotides read TGTGCCAGCAGCTCAATCTCCACCTACGAGCAGTACTTC. It encodes CASSSISTYEQYF.

About this clonotype itself: Found in a library prepared for alpha chains, this beta chain is an off-target read, and its abundance has little meaning. The V and J genes are TRBV9 and TRBJ2-7, with 9 nucleotides matching TRBD1. This CDR3 has 13 residues. Trimming took 7 bases from V and 3 from J; bases not matched to a gene: 5. Looked up from germline, CDR1 is SGDLS and CDR2 is YYNGEE. The DNA of the CDR3 is TGTGCCAGCGGACAGGGGTACGGCTACGAGCAGTACTTC. Its protein is CASGQGYGYEQYF.

This clonotype was seen only a few times. The library was built for alpha chains, so this beta chain is an off-target read and its size means little. CDR3 region: CASSSTIDSATQYF. The DNA for the CDR3 is TGTGCCAGCTCATCCACAATCGACAGCGCTACGCAGTATTTT. The chain joins TRBV18 to TRBJ2-3, with D perhaps matching TRBD1 (5 bases). CDR1 and CDR2 (germline): KGHSH, LQKENI. The ends were cut back, 5 bases at V and 8 bases at J, with 17 bases in the middle. CDR3 length equals 14 residues.

A few counts support this clonotype. This beta chain is a stray read from a library made for alpha chains; its abundance is not meaningful. The chain employs TRBV12-5 and TRBJ2-2, with D tentatively TRBD2 (5 bases). The CDR3 has 13 residues. Trimming removed 5 bases at V and 7 bases at J, with 11 bases between. The germline CDR1 and CDR2 sequences are LGHNT and FRNRAP. CDR3 sequence: CASGPPGSGELFF. The CDR3 nucleotides read TGTGCTAGTGGTCCCCCGGGGAGCGGGGAGCTGTTTTTT.

The sample holds a few counts of this clonotype. This beta chain is an off-target read within a library intended for alpha chains, so its frequency means little. The chain has TRBV6-2 or TRBV6-3 and TRBJ2-5, with TRBD2 as a possible D gene (5 bases). The CDR3 has 10 residues. The germline V and J ends were trimmed by 8 bases and 4 bases, with 5 bases remaining between them. Germline V gene sequence: CDR1 MNHEY, CDR2 SVGEGT. The CDR3 sequence: CASRGETQYF. The CDR3 bases are TGTGCCAGCCGGGGAGAGACCCAGTACTTC.

Concerning this clonotype itself: This beta chain came through as a stray read in a library set up for alpha chains, and its size says little. The chain links TRBV30 to TRBJ1-5; D ambiguous. The CDR3 has 13 residues. The V end lost 3 bases, the J end lost 0 bases, and 6 bases lay between the germline ends. Germline loops: CDR1 GTSNPN, CDR2 SVGIG (reference sequence). CDR3 loop: CAWSSDSNQPQHF. The DNA of the CDR3 is TGTGCCTGGAGCTCGGATAGCAATCAGCCCCAGCATTTT.

A few counts support this clonotype. This beta chain came through as a stray read in a library set up for alpha chains, and its size says little. This chain joins TRBV3-1 and TRBJ2-1; D assignment may be TRBD1 or TRBD2 (5 bases each). V shed 1 base and J shed 10 bases, with 14 bases lying between them. The CDR3 runs 14 residues. The germline gives CDR1 LGHDT, CDR2 YNNKEL (reference sequence). The DNA for the CDR3 is TGTGCCAGCAGCCAAGGTAGAGGGGCGGTCGAGCAGTTCTTC. Amino acid sequence: CASSQGRGAVEQFF.